A single sample gave rise to the 22 T cell receptor beta chains below, sequenced in a study of tumor and adjacent non-tumor tissue in lung cancer. A modified ARM-PCR protocol with three rounds of nested PCR amplified TCRbeta. TCRdb independently ran MiXCR on the multiplex PCR reads; one entry per CDR3 protein. The profile shows approximately 110,000 distinct CDR3 sequences, around 75% of them singletons. This sample's RNA came from whole unsorted tissue. The sequenced material came from lung tumor tissue. Source of these receptors: a woman aged 60 to 75 with non-small cell lung cancer.

As to this clonotype: This may stem from a read error, because a much larger clone lies one nucleotide away. No conserved phenylalanine or tryptophan ends this CDR3, so it is likely a read error. The chain uses TRBV6-5 and TRBJ2-1, with 10 bases that match TRBD2. With V trimmed by 7 bases and J by 6 bases, 12 bases remained unmatched. Germline CDR1 and CDR2: MNHEY and SVGAGI. The CDR3 covers 16 residues. The CDR3 is CASTNGMERGGNEQFS. The CDR3 DNA reads TGTGCCAGCACCAACGGTATGGAGCGGGGGGGCAATGAGCAGTTCTCC.

On this clonotype: A much larger clone differs from this one at a single base, so this may be a read error. The chain carries TRBV6-1 and TRBJ1-1; 7 nucleotides match TRBD1. Germline assignment: CDR1 MNHNS and CDR2 SASEGT. The CDR3 has 14 residues. Here the CDR3 reads CTSSEVDRVNEAFF. The CDR3 DNA follows: TGTACCAGCAGTGAAGTCGACAGGGTGAATGAAGCTTTCTTT.

Notes on this clonotype: Since a much larger clone is just one base distant, this may be a read error. CDR3 in amino acids: CSARDGLQYSNQPQHF. CDR3 nucleotides: TGCAGTGCTAGAGATGGGCTGCAGTATAGCAATCAGCCCCAGCATTTT. The V and J genes are TRBV20-1 and TRBJ1-5; D call uncertain. CDR1 and CDR2 from the germline V gene are DFQATT and SNEGSKA (reference sequence). Between the trimmed V and J ends, which lost 0 bases and 0 bases, there was a span of 12 bases. This CDR3 contains 16 residues.

Details on this clonotype: A much larger clone sits a single nucleotide away, making a read error possible. This chain connects TRBV12-3 or TRBV12-4 to TRBJ1-1; D remains ambiguous. This CDR3 contains 11 residues. Trimming removed 5 bases from V and 10 bases from J, with 11 bases in between. CDR3 in DNA: TGTGCCAGCAGTATTCATGGGAGAGCTTTCTTT. Amino acid sequence: CASSIHGRAFF.

In regard to this clonotype: A much larger clone lies a single base off, so this may be a read error. The rearrangement joins TRBV20-1 to TRBJ2-2; no firm D call. Germline loops: CDR1 DFQATT, CDR2 SNEGSKA (reference sequence). This CDR3 is built from 14 residues. The CDR3 sequence is CSDRRTVNTGELFF. CDR3 bases: TGCAGTGATAGAAGGACCGTGAACACCGGGGAGCTGTTTTTT.

A remark on this clonotype: An end of the junction does not agree with germline; a read error may underlie this. The DNA of the CDR3 is TGTGCCAGCAGTAGGAAAGAGGCTTTCGGCTCCTACGAGCAGTGTTTC. This translates into CASSRKEAFGSYEQCF. This sequence joins TRBV6-2 or TRBV6-3 and TRBJ2-7; unclear D gene. Germline V gene data show CDR1 as MNHEY and CDR2 as SVGEGT. The CDR3 is 16 residues long.

This chain links TRBV11-1 with TRBJ2-3; 7 nucleotides match TRBD2. CDR1 is SGHAT and CDR2 is FQDESV in the germline V gene (reference sequence). V trimming: 4 bases; J trimming: 0 bases; junction bases outside the gene matches: 10. CDR3 size: 17 residues. The CDR3 DNA reads as TGTGCCAGCAGCTCACCCATGGGGGGGGGGAGCACAGATACGCAGTATTTT. It yields the protein CASSSPMGGGSTDTQYF.

On this clonotype: At one boundary the junction diverges from the germline segment, which might be a read error. The rearrangement joins TRBV7-8 to TRBJ2-1; D gene unclear. The CDR3 sequence is 12 residues long. CDR1 and CDR2 from the germline V gene are SGHVS and FQNEAQ. The DNA of the CDR3 is TGTGTCAGCAGCTTAGGTGAGGAGGAGCAGTTCTTC. Its protein is CVSSLGEEEQFF.

Worth noting for this clonotype: A much larger clone sits a single nucleotide away, making a read error possible. The V gene is TRBV4-3, the J gene TRBJ2-2, with D possibly TRBD2 on 5 matching bases. In germline, CDR1 is LGHNA, CDR2 YSLEER. The CDR3 runs to 16 residues. In DNA, the CDR3 is TGCGCCAGCAACCAAGAAGGTCCGGCGAGGGCCGGGGAGCTGTTTTTT. It yields the protein CASNQEGPARAGELFF.

Points on this clonotype: At one end the junction does not follow the germline gene, possibly because of a read error. The DNA for the CDR3 is TGTGCCAGCAGCTCGACAGGCGTTATCTACCAGCAGTACTTC. Amino acids: CASSSTGVIYQQYF. V usage is TRBV5-4 and J usage is TRBJ2-7; tentatively, D is TRBD1 (6 bases). The CDR3 has 14 residues. Germline V gene lookup returns CDR1 SGHNT and CDR2 YYREEE (reference sequence).

A word on this clonotype: It is likely a read error, because the conserved phenylalanine at the end of the CDR3 is missing. The chain couples TRBV28 to TRBJ1-4; the match to TRBD1 covers 7 bases. Trimming removed 4 bases from V and 5 bases from J; junction bases left unmatched: 7. The length of the CDR3 is 15 residues. Germline-derived CDR1 and CDR2 are MDHEN and SYDVKM. CDR3 in amino acids: CASSSKKGANEKLFS. The CDR3 region has the DNA TGTGCCAGCAGTTCTAAAAAGGGGGCCAATGAAAAACTGTTTTCT.

In this sample, this clonotype turned up many times. The chain uses TRBV30 and TRBJ1-5; no firm D call. The CDR3 is 12 amino acids. The V end lost 2 bases, the J end lost 3 bases, and 5 bases lay between the germline ends. Germline V gene sequence: CDR1 GTSNPN, CDR2 SVGIG (reference sequence). In DNA form, the CDR3 reads TGTGCCTGGAGTTGGGACAATCAGCCCCAGCATTTT. It specifies CAWSWDNQPQHF.

On this clonotype itself: A junction end diverges from the germline sequence, so it may reflect a read error. The chain combines TRBV11-2 with TRBJ2-7, with D unclear. Germline CDR1 reads SGHAT; CDR2 reads FQNNGV. The CDR3 totals 15 residues. The CDR3 loop is CASSSPVGSSYEQNF. The DNA of the CDR3 is TGTGCCAGCAGCTCCCCCGTGGGGTCCTCCTACGAGCAGAACTTT.

On this clonotype itself: Given a much more abundant clone one base away, this may be a read error. The chain employs TRBV20-1 and TRBJ2-7; maybe TRBD1 (5 bases). Trimming stripped 7 bases from V and 2 bases from J, with 18 bases between. This CDR3 region has 14 residues. Per germline, CDR1 DFQATT and CDR2 SNEGSKA (reference sequence). The CDR3 DNA sequence: TGCAGTGTTCCTGGTCCAGGGAACCCCTACGAGCAGTACTTC. Amino acids: CSVPGPGNPYEQYF.

Comment on this clonotype: The CDR3 carries no conserved terminal phenylalanine or tryptophan, so it likely arises from a read error. The chain carries TRBV20-1 and TRBJ1-5, with TRBD1 matching 7 bases. Germline CDR1 DFQATT, CDR2 SNEGSKA (reference sequence). Trimming took 5 bases from V and 5 from J; bases not matched to a gene: 6. The length of the CDR3 is 13 residues. CDR3 bases: TGCAGTGCTGAACAGGGGACCTATCAGCCCCAGCATTTA. Translating it yields CSAEQGTYQPQHL.

The table lists this clonotype with a count of one. A read error may account for a junction end that differs from germline. V usage is TRBV28 and J usage is TRBJ1-2; D possibly corresponds to TRBD1 (6 bases). The CDR3 totals 14 residues. Germline CDR1 MDHEN, CDR2 SYDVKM. DNA for the CDR3: TGTACCAGCAGTTTATACTCCACAGGACAGGGCTACACCTTC. This sequence encodes CTSSLYSTGQGYTF.

The chain recombines TRBV12-3 or TRBV12-4 with TRBJ2-7, with D possibly being TRBD1 or TRBD2 (6 bases each). The CDR3 covers 14 residues. CDR3 protein: CVSTYLGGSNEQYF. The CDR3 DNA sequence: TGTGTGAGCACCTATCTGGGGGGCAGTAACGAGCAGTACTTC.

Notes on this clonotype: One junction end disagrees with the germline gene, perhaps due to a read error. The chain uses TRBV28 and TRBJ1-1; D call uncertain. The CDR3 is 16 residues long. CDR1 is MDHEN, CDR2 SYDVKM, per germline. The CDR3, as DNA: TGTGCCAGCAGAGCCGGTGGGCTTGAGGTAGGCACTGAAGATTTCTTT. Translation gives CASRAGGLEVGTEDFF.

Points on this clonotype: Being one base from a much bigger clone, this may be a read error. V is TRBV6-2 or TRBV6-3 and J is TRBJ1-1; possible D gene TRBD1, 5 bases. This CDR3 is built from 12 residues. Germline values: CDR1 MNHEY, CDR2 SVGEGT. In nucleotides, the CDR3 is TGTACCAGCAGGGAATACAGCACTGAAGCTTTCTTT. Translating it yields CTSREYSTEAFF.

As regards this clonotype: Being one base from a much bigger clone, this may be a read error. This sequence joins TRBV4-1 and TRBJ1-2; 7 nucleotides match TRBD1. Trimming cost V 1 base and J 5 bases; bases outside gene matches: 7. This CDR3 is built from 15 residues. Germline loops: CDR1 MGHRA, CDR2 YSYEKL. The CDR3 spells CASSQGQGVGYGYTF. The DNA of the CDR3 is TGCGCCAGCAGCCAAGGGCAGGGGGTGGGTTATGGCTACACCTTC.

This clonotype was found a few times. The CDR3 here is CASQRELGKLFF. The CDR3 DNA follows: TGTGCCAGCCAGCGGGAGTTGGGAAAACTGTTTTTT. The chain has TRBV28 and TRBJ1-4; D gene uncertain. Germline V gene lookup returns CDR1 MDHEN and CDR2 SYDVKM. The ends were cut back, 8 bases at V and 10 bases at J, with 14 bases in the middle. This CDR3 is built from 12 residues. Looking up the rest from reference TRBV28 and TRBJ1-4 gives the full variable domain: DVKVTQSSRYLVKRTGEKVFLECVQDMDHENMFWYRQDPGLGLRLIYFSYDVKMKEKGDIPEGYSVSREKKERFSLILESASTNQTSMYLCASQRELGKLFFGSGTQLSVL.

Remarks on this clonotype: With a much larger clone just one base away, this may be a read error. V is TRBV28 and J is TRBJ2-3, with D maybe TRBD2 (6 bases). Trimming removed 3 bases at V and 0 bases at J, with 13 bases between. CDR3 length: 16 amino acids. Per the germline V gene, CDR1 is MDHEN and CDR2 is SYDVKM. Written as DNA, the CDR3 is TGTGCCAGCAGTTTCCCCTGGAGCGGGAGCACAGATACGCAGTATTTT. This codes for CASSFPWSGSTDTQYF.